The source of this T cell receptor beta chain is a study of breast tumors, draining lymph nodes, adjacent tissues. TCRdb independently ran MiXCR on the multiplex PCR reads; one entry per CDR3 protein. Of fewer than 85,000 distinct CDR3 sequences in the sample, roughly 19% are singletons; the top ten hold 2% to 3%. The table lists this clonotype with a count of one. The target antigen is unknown. One base away lies a much larger clone, so this may be a sequencing read error. General study findings and limits: Findings are consistent with lymph node origin and intratumoral expansion of most tumor T cells. Luminal-like breast cancer showed significantly higher tumor–nontumor repertoire similarity than basal-like.

From germline, CDR1 is MNHEY and CDR2 SMNVEV (reference sequence). This CDR3 is built from 14 residues. Trimming stripped 3 bases from V and 2 bases from J, with 8 bases between. The lymph nodes were axillary draining lymph nodes from breast cancer patients. The sequence came from a female donor with breast cancer. Some clones in this sample may be carry-over from other donors' samples. The sequenced sample consisted of axillary lymph node tissue. This chain uses TRBV27 with TRBJ2-1; D not resolved. DNA for the CDR3: TGTGCCAGCAGTTTGGGTTTCCCCTACAATGAGCAGTTCTTC. Translation gives CASSLGFPYNEQFF.